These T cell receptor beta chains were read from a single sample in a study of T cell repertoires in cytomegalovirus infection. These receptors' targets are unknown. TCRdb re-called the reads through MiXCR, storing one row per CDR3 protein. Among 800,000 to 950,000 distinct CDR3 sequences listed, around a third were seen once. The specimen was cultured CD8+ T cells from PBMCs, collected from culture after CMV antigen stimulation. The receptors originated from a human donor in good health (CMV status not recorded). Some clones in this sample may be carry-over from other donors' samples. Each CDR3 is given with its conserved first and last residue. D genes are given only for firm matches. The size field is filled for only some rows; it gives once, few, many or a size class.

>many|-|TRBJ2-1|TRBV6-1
CASSQRGNEQFF
TGTGCCAGCAGCCAAAGGGGGAATGAGCAGTTCTTC
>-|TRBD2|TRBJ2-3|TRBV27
CASSQSGGFSDTQYF
TGTGCCAGCAGTCAAAGCGGGGGTTTCTCAGATACGCAGTATTTT
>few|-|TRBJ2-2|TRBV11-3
CASSPGGRKTGELFF
TGTGCCAGCAGCCCGGGGGGCAGAAAGACCGGGGAGCTGTTTTTT
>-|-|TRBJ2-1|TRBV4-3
CASSQDFAYLGNEQFF
TGCGCCAGCAGCCAAGATTTCGCCTACTTGGGGAATGAGCAGTTCTTC
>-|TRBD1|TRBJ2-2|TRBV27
CASSTLDRKNTGELFF
TGTGCCAGCAGTACACTGGACAGGAAGAACACCGGGGAGCTGTTTTTT
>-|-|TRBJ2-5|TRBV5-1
CASSLPPGDRQETQYF
TGCGCCAGCAGCTTGCCTCCAGGGGATCGCCAAGAGACCCAGTACTTC
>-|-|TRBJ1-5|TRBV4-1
CASSQGDEQSNQPQHF
TGCGCCAGCAGCCAAGGGGACGAACAGAGCAATCAGCCCCAGCATTTT
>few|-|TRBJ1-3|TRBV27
CASSLSVTTGNTIYF
TGTGCCAGCAGTTTATCGGTGACGACGGGAAACACCATATATTTT
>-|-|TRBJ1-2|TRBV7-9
CANSRSAGSNYGYTF
TGTGCCAACAGTCGATCGGCAGGGTCGAACTATGGCTACACCTTC
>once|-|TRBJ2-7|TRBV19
CASGAGSSYEQYF
TGTGCCTCCGGAGCAGGGTCGTCCTACGAGCAGTACTTC
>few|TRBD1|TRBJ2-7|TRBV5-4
CASSLAGGEIGYEQYF
TGTGCCAGCAGCTTGGCAGGGGGCGAAATTGGGTACGAGCAGTACTTC
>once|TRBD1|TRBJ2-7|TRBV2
CASSVDRDSSYEQYF
TGTGCCAGCAGTGTAGATCGGGACAGCTCCTACGAGCAGTACTTC
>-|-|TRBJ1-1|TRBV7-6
CASSFRTETEAFF
TGTGCCAGCAGCTTTCGGACAGAGACTGAAGCTTTCTTT
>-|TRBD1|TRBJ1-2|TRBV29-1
CSVEPPDRVGYTF
TGCAGCGTTGAACCTCCGGACAGGGTTGGCTACACCTTC
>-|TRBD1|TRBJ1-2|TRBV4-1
CASSQDQGAGGYTF
TGCGCCAGCAGCCAAGATCAGGGGGCGGGAGGCTACACCTTC
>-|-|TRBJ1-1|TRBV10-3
CAISPSVGPNTEAFF
TGTGCCATCAGCCCCTCAGTAGGGCCCAACACTGAAGCTTTCTTT
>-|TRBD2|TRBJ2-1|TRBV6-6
CASSSTSGGNHEQFF
TGTGCCAGCAGTTCGACTAGCGGGGGGAACCATGAGCAGTTCTTC
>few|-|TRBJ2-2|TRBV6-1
CASSEKRRTTGELFF
TGTGCCAGCAGTGAAAAGAGGCGTACCACCGGGGAGCTGTTTTTT
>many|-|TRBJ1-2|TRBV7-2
CASSLGGTGYGYTF
TGTGCCAGCAGCTTAGGGGGGACGGGCTATGGCTACACCTTC
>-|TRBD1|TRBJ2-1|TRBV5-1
CASSLTGQGLSEQFF
TGCGCCAGCAGCCTAACGGGACAGGGACTTAGTGAGCAGTTCTTC
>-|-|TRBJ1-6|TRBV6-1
CASTPAGHSSYNSPLHF
TGTGCCAGCACCCCGGCAGGACATAGCTCCTATAATTCACCCCTCCACTTT
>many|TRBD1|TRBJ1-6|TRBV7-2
CASEGAGNSPLHF
TGTGCCAGCGAGGGGGCCGGGAATTCACCCCTCCACTTT
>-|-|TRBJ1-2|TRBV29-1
CSVESGTNHGYTF
TGCAGCGTTGAATCGGGGACAAACCATGGCTACACCTTC
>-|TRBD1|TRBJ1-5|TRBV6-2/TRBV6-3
CASSNNRQGSDQPQHF
TGTGCCAGCAGTAACAATCGACAGGGTTCGGATCAGCCCCAGCATTTT
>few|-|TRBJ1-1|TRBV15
CATSLEGGNTEAFF
TGTGCCACCAGCTTGGAGGGGGGCAACACTGAAGCTTTCTTT
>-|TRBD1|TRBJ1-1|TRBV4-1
CASSQVSQGLLTEAFF
TGCGCCAGCAGCCAAGTGTCACAGGGGTTGTTAACTGAAGCTTTCTTT
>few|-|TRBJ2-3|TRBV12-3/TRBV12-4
CASSPDSFSDTQYF
TGTGCCAGCAGTCCGGACAGTTTCTCGGATACGCAGTATTTT
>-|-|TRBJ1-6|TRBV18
CASSPRENSPLHF
TGTGCCAGCTCGCCTAGAGAGAATTCACCCCTCCACTTT
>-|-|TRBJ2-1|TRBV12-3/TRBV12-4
CASSRPGSYNEQFF
TGTGCCAGCAGTAGGCCCGGATCCTACAATGAGCAGTTCTTC
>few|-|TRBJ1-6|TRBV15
CATSRDRAYNSPLHF
TGTGCCACCAGCAGAGATAGGGCGTATAATTCACCCCTCCACTTT
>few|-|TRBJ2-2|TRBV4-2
CASSQVLQETTNTGELFF
TGTGCCAGCAGCCAAGTCCTTCAGGAGACGACGAACACCGGGGAGCTGTTTTTT
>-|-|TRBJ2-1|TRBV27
CASSSYLTYNEQFF
TGTGCCAGCAGTTCCTACCTAACTTACAATGAGCAGTTCTTC
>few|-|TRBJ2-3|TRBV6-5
CASSYTDLNTQYF
TGTGCCAGCAGTTACACTGACTTGAATACGCAGTATTTT
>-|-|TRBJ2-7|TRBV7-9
CASSSPTGSYEQYF
TGTGCCAGCAGCTCCCCGACAGGCTCCTACGAGCAGTACTTC
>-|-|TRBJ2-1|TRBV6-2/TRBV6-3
CASSLTGAEQFF
TGTGCCAGCAGCCTGACAGGAGCTGAGCAGTTCTTC
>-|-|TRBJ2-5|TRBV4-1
CASSQGDDGEETQYF
TGCGCCAGCAGCCAGGGGGATGACGGGGAAGAGACCCAGTACTTC
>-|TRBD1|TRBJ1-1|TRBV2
CASSAGTGRIGEAFF
TGTGCCAGCAGTGCAGGGACAGGGAGAATAGGTGAAGCTTTCTTT
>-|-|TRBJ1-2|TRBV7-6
CASSLAEGRSYGYTF
TGTGCCAGCAGCTTAGCAGAGGGGCGCTCCTATGGCTACACCTTC
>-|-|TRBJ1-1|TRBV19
CASSSKTDNTEAFF
TGTGCCAGTAGTTCCAAGACAGATAACACTGAAGCTTTCTTT
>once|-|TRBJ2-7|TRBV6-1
CTSSETPRDGTYEQYF
TGTACCAGCAGTGAAACACCCCGGGACGGTACCTACGAGCAGTACTTC
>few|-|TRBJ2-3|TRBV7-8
CASSPRAPSAPQYF
TGTGCCAGCAGCCCTCGAGCTCCTTCAGCTCCGCAGTATTTT
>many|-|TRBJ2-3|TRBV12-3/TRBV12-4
CASSLVQGGDTQYF
TGTGCCAGCAGTTTAGTGCAGGGAGGAGATACGCAGTATTTT
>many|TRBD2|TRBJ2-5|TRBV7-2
CASSLAPGTSWKETQYF
TGTGCCAGCAGCTTAGCGCCCGGGACTAGCTGGAAAGAGACCCAGTACTTC
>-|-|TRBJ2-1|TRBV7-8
CASSGTDGNNEQFF
TGTGCCAGCAGCGGGACGGACGGAAACAATGAGCAGTTCTTC
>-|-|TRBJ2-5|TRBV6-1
CASSEALWDF
TGTGCCAGCAGTGAAGCGCTTTGGGACTTC
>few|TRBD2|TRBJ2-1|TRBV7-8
CASTLTSGVNNEQFF
TGTGCCAGCACCTTGACTAGCGGGGTTAACAATGAGCAGTTCTTC
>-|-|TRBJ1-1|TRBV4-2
CASSQEGDPMNTEAFF
TGTGCCAGCAGCCAAGAAGGTGATCCCATGAACACTGAAGCTTTCTTT
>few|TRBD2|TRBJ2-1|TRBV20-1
CSAPTSRRSYNEQFF
TGCAGTGCGCCGACTAGCCGAAGGTCCTACAATGAGCAGTTCTTC
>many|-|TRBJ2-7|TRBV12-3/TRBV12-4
CASSPGIYEQYF
TGTGCCAGCAGTCCCGGGATCTACGAGCAGTACTTC
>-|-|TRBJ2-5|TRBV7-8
CASSSTPDRLQETQYF
TGTGCCAGCAGCTCTACTCCTGACAGACTCCAAGAGACCCAGTACTTC
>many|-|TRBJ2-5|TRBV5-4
CASSLWGSLTATGAQYF
TGTGCCAGCAGCTTGTGGGGCAGCCTGACAGCGACCGGGGCCCAGTACTTC
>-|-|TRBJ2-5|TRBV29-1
CSVEGAAYQETQYF
TGCAGCGTTGAGGGTGCAGCGTACCAAGAGACCCAGTACTTC